Shown below are 22 T cell receptor beta chains from a single sample sequenced in a study of T cell responses to AZD1222 COVID-19 vaccine. Clones were read by immunoSEQ multiplex PCR, and TCRdb kept only the in-frame ones, dropping some. The sample has approximately 140,000 clones; roughly nine tenths are singletons. Specimen: peripheral blood, collected 28 days after the second AZD1222 dose. These receptors all come from an adult who received the AZD1222 COVID-19 vaccine.

This chain's CDR3 is CASSPSLGGSREQFF. For the CDR3, the DNA is TGTGCCAGCAGCCCCTCCCTCGGCGGGAGCCGTGAGCAGTTCTTC. The chain is built from TRBV4-2 and TRBJ2-1, with TRBD2 matching over 7 bases. The junction had 12 bases not matched to a gene; V was cut back by 4 bases and J by 9 bases. The length of the CDR3 is 15 residues. The germline gives CDR1 LGHNA, CDR2 YNFKEQ.

This clone was counted once. This chain joins TRBV9 and TRBJ2-2, with D hard to call. There are 14 residues in the CDR3. Germline values: CDR1 SGDLS, CDR2 YYNGEE. Between the trimmed V and J ends, which lost 0 bases and 4 bases, there was a span of 7 bases. The CDR3 protein is CASSVVVRTGELFF. CDR3 coding DNA: TGTGCCAGCAGCGTAGTCGTACGCACCGGGGAGCTGTTTTTT.

V gene TRBV28 combines with J gene TRBJ1-1, with D unclear. The CDR3 runs 12 residues. Germline CDR1 is MDHEN and CDR2 is SYDVKM. V was cut by 7 bases and J by 0 bases, with 6 bases left in between. CDR3 in amino acids: CASTLLNTEAFF. CDR3 coding DNA: TGTGCCAGCACCCTCCTGAACACTGAAGCTTTCTTT.

V gene TRBV7-3 combines with J gene TRBJ2-1; TRBD1 agrees at 10 bases. The CDR3 sequence is 15 residues long. J was trimmed by 6 bases and V by 7 bases; bases with no gene match: 9. Germline V gene data show CDR1 as SGHTA and CDR2 as FQGTGA. The CDR3 DNA reads TGTGCCAGCACGCCGGGACAGGGGTTTTTCAATGAGCAGTTCTTC. Encoded protein: CASTPGQGFFNEQFF. The full variable domain, completed using reference TRBV7-3 and TRBJ2-1, is GAGVSQTPSNKVTEKGKYVELRCDPISGHTALYWYRQSLGQGPEFLIYFQGTGAADDSGLPNDRFFAVRPEGSVSTLKIQRTERGDSAVYLCASTPGQGFFNEQFFGPGTRLTVL.

The rearrangement joins TRBV2 to TRBJ1-6, with D tentatively TRBD1 (5 bases). The germline gives CDR1 SNHLY, CDR2 FYNNEI. V lost 6 bases to trimming and J lost 12 bases, with 12 bases between them. This CDR3 has 12 residues. The DNA for the CDR3 is TGTGCCAGCAGCTTAAGGGGTCGACCCCTCCACTTT. It specifies CASSLRGRPLHF. Full variable domain (missing parts from reference TRBV2 and TRBJ1-6): EPEVTQTPSHQVTQMGQEVILRCVPISNHLYFYWYRQILGQKVEFLVSFYNNEISEKSEIFDDQFSVERPDGSNFTLKIRSTKLEDSAMYFCASSLRGRPLHFGNGTRLTVT.

The chain uses TRBV27 and TRBJ2-2, with D possibly matching TRBD1 (5 bases). CDR1 MNHEY and CDR2 SMNVEV come from the germline V gene (reference sequence). Trimming cost V 3 bases and J 5 bases, with 7 bases left between them. The CDR3 runs 13 residues. Written as DNA, the CDR3 is TGTGCCAGCAGTTTCGCAGGGACCGGGGAGCTGTTTTTT. Protein sequence: CASSFAGTGELFF.

The gene calls are TRBV6-2 or TRBV6-3 and TRBJ1-2; 9 bases agree with TRBD1. V shed 0 bases and J 2 bases; nucleotides not matched to a gene: 4. The CDR3 has 16 residues. CDR1 is MNHEY, CDR2 SVGEGT, per germline. CDR3 sequence: CASSYSPGQGNYGYTF. The CDR3 coding sequence is TGTGCCAGCAGTTACTCACCGGGACAGGGCAACTATGGCTACACCTTC.

This CDR3 is CASSLVGLAVITDTQYF. The CDR3 DNA sequence: TGTGCCAGCAGCCTCGTCGGACTAGCGGTTATCACAGATACGCAGTATTTT. This chain links TRBV7-9 with TRBJ2-3; 10 nucleotides line up with TRBD2. The germline V gene has CDR1 SEHNR and CDR2 FQNEAQ (reference sequence). The CDR3 contains 17 residues. The ends lost 5 bases at V and 2 bases at J; junction bases unmatched: 10.

The chain is built from TRBV28 and TRBJ1-1; no firm D call. The CDR3 totals 11 residues. Between the trimmed V and J ends, which lost 7 bases and 7 bases, there was a span of 10 bases. CDR1 MDHEN and CDR2 SYDVKM come from the germline V gene. The CDR3 nucleotides read TGTGCCAGCACTATCGGAGGTGAAGCTTTCTTT. Protein product: CASTIGGEAFF.

This chain joins TRBV21-1 and TRBJ2-3; the DNA was not compared with TRBD2, the D call given in the table. TRBV21-1 is an annotated pseudogene. CDR3 length equals 16 residues. The CDR3 region is CASTWERERDTDTQYF. The DNA of the CDR3 is TGTGCCAGCACCTGGGAGCGAGAGAGGGACACAGATACGCAGTATTTT.

The V call is TRBV12-5, the J call TRBJ1-2; D gene unclear. Per the germline V gene, CDR1 is LGHNT and CDR2 is FRNRAP. V was pared by 2 bases and J by 3 bases, with 10 bases between. The CDR3 consists of 14 residues. CDR3 sequence (DNA): TGTGCTAGTGGTTTGTTAGGGATCGACTATGGCTACACCTTC. Protein: CASGLLGIDYGYTF. Based on the CDR3 plus reference TRBV12-5 and TRBJ1-2, the full variable domain is DARVTQTPRHKVTEMGQEVTMRCQPILGHNTVFWYRQTMMQGLELLAYFRNRAPLDDSGMPKDRFSAEMPDATLATLKIQPSEPRDSAVYFCASGLLGIDYGYTFGSGTRLTVV.

V and J are TRBV24-1 and TRBJ1-5; 7 bases match TRBD1. After removal of 5 bases from V and 4 bases from J, the junction contained 4 bases not matched to a gene. The CDR3 extends over 14 amino acids. Germline loops: CDR1 KGHDR, CDR2 SFDVKD. CDR3 loop: CATSAPGGNQPQHF. The CDR3 DNA is TGTGCCACCAGTGCCCCAGGGGGTAATCAGCCCCAGCATTTT.

The chain is built from TRBV28 and TRBJ2-4; 9 bases match TRBD2. The CDR3 consists of 16 residues. V shed 5 bases, J shed 0 bases, and the junction held 5 bases outside the gene matches. Germline CDR1 is MDHEN and CDR2 is SYDVKM. CDR3 sequence (DNA): TGTGCCAGCAGTGTTCTAGCGGGGATAGCCAAAAACATTCAGTACTTC. Translated: CASSVLAGIAKNIQYF.

V usage is TRBV4-2 and J usage is TRBJ2-2; 7 nucleotides agree with TRBD2. CDR1 and CDR2 from the germline V gene are LGHNA and YNFKEQ. The V segment lost 2 bases and the J segment 6 bases; nucleotides outside the gene matches: 6. The CDR3 extends over 15 amino acids. The DNA for the CDR3 is TGTGCCAGCAGCCAATTAGCGGGTGCCGCCGGGGAGCTGTTTTTT. This encodes CASSQLAGAAGELFF.

A few counts support this clone. This rearrangement joins TRBV7-2 to TRBJ1-2; D is possibly TRBD1 (6 bases). The ends were cut back, 5 bases at V and 8 bases at J, with 12 bases in the middle. Germline loops: CDR1 SGHTA, CDR2 FQGNSA. CDR3 length: 12 amino acids. In nucleotides, the CDR3 is TGTGCCAGCAGCCTACAGGGATCAGGCTACACCTTC. Residues: CASSLQGSGYTF. The full variable domain, in which reference TRBV7-2 and TRBJ1-2 provide the parts outside the CDR3, is GAGVSQSPSNKVTEKGKDVELRCDPISGHTALYWYRQSLGQGLEFLIYFQGNSAPDKSGLPSDRFSAERTGGSVSTLTIQRTQQEDSAVYLCASSLQGSGYTFGSGTRLTVV.

The rearrangement joins TRBV12-3 or TRBV12-4 to TRBJ2-7; TRBD2 is a possible D gene (6 bases). V lost 7 bases and J lost 6, with 16 bases in between. The CDR3 is 13 amino acids. This chain's CDR3 is CASTGTGVGEQYF. As DNA, the CDR3 is TGTGCCAGCACCGGTACGGGGGTGGGCGAGCAGTACTTC.

The chain has TRBV2 and TRBJ2-4; 8 bases are shared with TRBD2. V was pared by 3 bases and J by 2 bases, with 3 bases of the junction left unmatched. Per germline, CDR1 SNHLY and CDR2 FYNNEI. The CDR3 totals 15 residues. Written as DNA, the CDR3 is TGTGCCAGCAGTGATGCGGGAGGAACCAAAAACATTCAGTACTTC. This codes for CASSDAGGTKNIQYF.

V usage is TRBV28 and J usage is TRBJ1-2; D call uncertain. Germline assignment: CDR1 MDHEN and CDR2 SYDVKM. The CDR3 runs to 12 residues. Trimming stripped 4 bases from V and 5 bases from J, with 8 bases between. CDR3 loop: CASSSPAYGYTF. Here the CDR3 DNA reads TGTGCCAGCAGTTCTCCAGCTTATGGCTACACCTTC.

This chain uses TRBV11-3 with TRBJ2-1; perhaps TRBD1 as D (5 bases). Germline values: CDR1 SGHNT, CDR2 YENEEA. The CDR3 is made up of 15 amino acids. Trimming pared 6 bases from V and 6 bases from J, leaving 18 bases between. The CDR3 sequence: CASRRAQGSANEQFF. The CDR3 DNA reads TGTGCCAGCAGACGCGCCCAGGGATCGGCCAATGAGCAGTTCTTC.

The chain has TRBV6-5 and TRBJ2-5; a possible D gene is TRBD2 (6 bases). V lost 0 bases and J 2 bases, leaving 7 bases between the germline ends. Per the germline V gene, CDR1 is MNHEY and CDR2 is SVGAGI. This CDR3 spans 14 amino acids. CDR3 loop: CASSYSGGQETQYF. DNA for the CDR3: TGTGCCAGCAGTTACTCTGGGGGGCAAGAGACCCAGTACTTC.

The chain uses TRBV28 and TRBJ1-4, with D possibly being TRBD1 (6 bases). Germline lookup yields CDR1 MDHEN and CDR2 SYDVKM. CDR3 length: 14 residues. The V gene lost 2 bases and the J gene lost 8 bases, with 12 bases spanning the gap. In DNA, the CDR3 is TGTGCCAGCAGTTTACAAGGGACAAAGGAAAAACTGTTTTTT. It encodes CASSLQGTKEKLFF.

This chain joins TRBV29-1 and TRBJ1-5; D unclear. The germline V and J ends were trimmed by 2 bases and 6 bases, with 11 bases remaining between them. Germline V gene lookup returns CDR1 SQVTM and CDR2 ANQGSEA. The CDR3 is 13 residues long. CDR3 loop: CSVESGVGQPQHF. The CDR3 DNA reads as TGCAGCGTTGAATCTGGGGTTGGTCAGCCCCAGCATTTT. The whole variable domain, remainder taken from reference TRBV29-1 and TRBJ1-5, is SAVISQKPSRDICQRGTSLTIQCQVDSQVTMMFWYRQQPGQSLTLIATANQGSEATYESGFVIDKFPISRPNLTFSTLTVSNMSPEDSSIYLCSVESGVGQPQHFGDGTRLSIL.